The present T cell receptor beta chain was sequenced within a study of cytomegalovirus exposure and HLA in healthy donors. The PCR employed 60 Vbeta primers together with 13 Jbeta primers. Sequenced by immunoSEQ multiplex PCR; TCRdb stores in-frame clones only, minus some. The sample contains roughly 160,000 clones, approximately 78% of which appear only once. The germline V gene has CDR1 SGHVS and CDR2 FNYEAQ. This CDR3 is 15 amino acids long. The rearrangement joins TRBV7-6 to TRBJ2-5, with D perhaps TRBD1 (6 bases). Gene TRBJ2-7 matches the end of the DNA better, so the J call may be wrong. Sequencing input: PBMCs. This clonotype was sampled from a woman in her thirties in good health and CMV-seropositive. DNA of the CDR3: TGTGCCAGCAGCCGGACAGTAGGAACCCTTTACGAGCAGTACTTC. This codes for CASSRTVGTLYEQYF.